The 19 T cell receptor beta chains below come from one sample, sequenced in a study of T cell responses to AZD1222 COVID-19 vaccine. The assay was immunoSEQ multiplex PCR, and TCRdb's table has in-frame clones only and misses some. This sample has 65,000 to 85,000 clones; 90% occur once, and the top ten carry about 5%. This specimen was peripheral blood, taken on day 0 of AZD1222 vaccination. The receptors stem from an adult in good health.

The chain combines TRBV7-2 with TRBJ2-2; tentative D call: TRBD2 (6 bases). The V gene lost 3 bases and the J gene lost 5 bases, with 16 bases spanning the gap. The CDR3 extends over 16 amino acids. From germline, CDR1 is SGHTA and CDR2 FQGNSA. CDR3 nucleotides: TGTGCCAGCAGCTTCCCCGGGGGAGTATCAACCGGGGAGCTGTTTTTT. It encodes CASSFPGGVSTGELFF.

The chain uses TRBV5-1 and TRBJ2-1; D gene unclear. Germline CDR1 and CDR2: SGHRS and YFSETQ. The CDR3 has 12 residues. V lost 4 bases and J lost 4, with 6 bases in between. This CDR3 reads CASSLSYNEQFF. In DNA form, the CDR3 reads TGCGCCAGCAGCCTATCGTACAATGAGCAGTTCTTC.

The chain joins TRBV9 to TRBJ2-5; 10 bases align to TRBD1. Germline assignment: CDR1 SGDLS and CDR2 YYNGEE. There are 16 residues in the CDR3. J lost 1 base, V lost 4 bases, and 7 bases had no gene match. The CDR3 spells CASSPWTGGSQETQYF. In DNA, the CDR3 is TGTGCCAGCAGCCCTTGGACAGGGGGAAGCCAAGAGACCCAGTACTTC.

CDR3 coding DNA: TGTGCCAGCAAGTACAGGGCGATCGGGGAGCTGTTTTTT. This translates into CASKYRAIGELFF. The V call is TRBV28, the J call TRBJ2-2; TRBD1 might be the D (6 bases). This CDR3 region has 13 residues. The V and J ends lost 7 bases and 7 bases respectively, with 13 bases between them. CDR1 and CDR2 (germline): MDHEN, SYDVKM.

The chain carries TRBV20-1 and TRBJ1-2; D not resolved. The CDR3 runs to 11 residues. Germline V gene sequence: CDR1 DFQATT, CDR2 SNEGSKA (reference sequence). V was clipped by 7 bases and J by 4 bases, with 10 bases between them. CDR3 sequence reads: CSVYSSYGYTF. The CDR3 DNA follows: TGCAGTGTGTACAGTAGCTATGGCTACACCTTC.

The CDR3 spells CSVEFTRDLEQYF. The CDR3 DNA follows: TGCAGCGTTGAATTTACGAGGGACCTCGAGCAGTACTTC. The V gene is TRBV29-1, the J gene TRBJ2-7, with D perhaps being TRBD1 or TRBD2 (5 bases each). The CDR3 length is 13 residues. Deletions cut 2 bases from V and 6 bases from J, with 14 bases between. CDR1 SQVTM and CDR2 ANQGSEA come from the germline V gene.

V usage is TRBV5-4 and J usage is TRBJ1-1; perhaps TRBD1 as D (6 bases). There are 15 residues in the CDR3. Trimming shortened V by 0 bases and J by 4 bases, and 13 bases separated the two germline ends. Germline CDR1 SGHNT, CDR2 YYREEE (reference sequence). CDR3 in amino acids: CASSLGQGRITEAFF. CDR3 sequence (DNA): TGTGCCAGCAGCTTGGGGCAGGGGAGAATCACTGAAGCTTTCTTT.

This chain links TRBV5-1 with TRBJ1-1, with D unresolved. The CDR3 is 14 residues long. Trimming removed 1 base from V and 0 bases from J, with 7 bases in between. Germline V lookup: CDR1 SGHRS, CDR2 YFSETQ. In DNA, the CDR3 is TGCGCCAGCAGCTTGTTACGGATGAACACTGAAGCTTTCTTT. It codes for CASSLLRMNTEAFF. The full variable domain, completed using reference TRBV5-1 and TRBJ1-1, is KAGVTQTPRYLIKTRGQQVTLSCSPISGHRSVSWYQQTPGQGLQFLFEYFSETQRNKGNFPGRFSGRQFSNSRSEMNVSTLELGDSALYLCASSLLRMNTEAFFGQGTRLTVV.

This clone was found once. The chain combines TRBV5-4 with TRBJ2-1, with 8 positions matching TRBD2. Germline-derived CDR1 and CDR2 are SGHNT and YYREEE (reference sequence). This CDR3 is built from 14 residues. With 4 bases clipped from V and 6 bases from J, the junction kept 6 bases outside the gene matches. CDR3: CASSPGLAGNEQFF. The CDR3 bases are TGTGCCAGCAGCCCAGGACTAGCCGGCAATGAGCAGTTCTTC.

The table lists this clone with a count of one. CDR3 nucleotides: TGTGCCAGCACGGAGCTTAACGGCTACACCTTC. This encodes CASTELNGYTF. The chain has TRBV28 and TRBJ1-2; D not resolved. Germline CDR1 and CDR2: MDHEN and SYDVKM. Trimming shortened V by 7 bases and J by 8 bases, and 11 bases separated the two germline ends. The CDR3 length is 11 residues.

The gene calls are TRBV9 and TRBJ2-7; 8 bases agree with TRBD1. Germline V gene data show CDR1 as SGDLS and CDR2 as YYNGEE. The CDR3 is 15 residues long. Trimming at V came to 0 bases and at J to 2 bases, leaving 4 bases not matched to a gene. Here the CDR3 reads CASSVEPGQAYEQYF. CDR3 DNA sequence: TGTGCCAGCAGCGTAGAACCGGGACAGGCCTACGAGCAGTACTTC.

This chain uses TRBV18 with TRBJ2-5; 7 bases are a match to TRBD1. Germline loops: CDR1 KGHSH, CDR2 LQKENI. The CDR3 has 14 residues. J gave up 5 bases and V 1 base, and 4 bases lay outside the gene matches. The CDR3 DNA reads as TGTGCCAGCTCACCACTGACAGGGAAGGAGACCCAGTACTTC. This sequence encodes CASSPLTGKETQYF. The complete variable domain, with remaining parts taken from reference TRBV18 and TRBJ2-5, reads NAGVMQNPRHLVRRRGQEARLRCSPMKGHSHVYWYRQLPEEGLKFMVYLQKENIIDESGMPKERFSAEFPKEGPSILRIQQVVRGDSAAYFCASSPLTGKETQYFGPGTRLLVL.

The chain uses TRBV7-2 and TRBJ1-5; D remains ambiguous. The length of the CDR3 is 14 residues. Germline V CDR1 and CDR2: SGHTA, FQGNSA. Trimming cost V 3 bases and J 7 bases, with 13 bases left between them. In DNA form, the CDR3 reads TGTGCCAGCAGCTTTGAGCCGCCCGGGCAGCCCCAGCATTTT. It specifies CASSFEPPGQPQHF.

CDR3 residues: CASSRLPGAEDGYTF. Written as DNA, the CDR3 is TGTGCCAGCAGTCGACTCCCAGGGGCTGAAGATGGCTACACCTTC. This chain joins TRBV6-5 and TRBJ1-2; perhaps TRBD1 as D (6 bases). Germline lookup yields CDR1 MNHEY and CDR2 SVGAGI. With 5 bases removed from V and 6 bases from J, the gap between germline ends came to 19 bases. The CDR3 has 15 residues.

The CDR3 nucleotides read TGTGCCAGCAGTGAAACAGGGAGTCCCTATCAGCCCCAGCATTTT. This encodes CASSETGSPYQPQHF. This chain joins TRBV6-1 and TRBJ1-5; possibly TRBD1 for D (6 bases). Trimming removed 2 bases from V and 5 bases from J, with 13 bases in between. Germline CDR1 reads MNHNS; CDR2 reads SASEGT. This CDR3 is 15 amino acids long.

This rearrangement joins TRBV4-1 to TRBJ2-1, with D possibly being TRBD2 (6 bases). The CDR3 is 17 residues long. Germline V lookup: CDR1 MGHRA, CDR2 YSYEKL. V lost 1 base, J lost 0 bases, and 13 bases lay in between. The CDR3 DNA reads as TGCGCCAGCAGCCAAGGCGCACGGGGGACCTCCTACAATGAGCAGTTCTTC. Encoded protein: CASSQGARGTSYNEQFF.

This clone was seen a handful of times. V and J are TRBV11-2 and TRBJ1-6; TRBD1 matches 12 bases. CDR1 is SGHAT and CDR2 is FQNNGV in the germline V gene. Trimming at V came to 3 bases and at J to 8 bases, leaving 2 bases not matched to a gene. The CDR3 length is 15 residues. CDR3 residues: CASSLGQGADSPLHF. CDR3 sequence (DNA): TGTGCCAGCAGCTTGGGACAGGGGGCGGATTCACCCCTCCACTTT. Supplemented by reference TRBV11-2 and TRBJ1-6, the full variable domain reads EAGVAQSPRYKIIEKRQSVAFWCNPISGHATLYWYQQILGQGPKLLIQFQNNGVVDDSQLPKDRFSAERLKGVDSTLKIQPAKLEDSAVYLCASSLGQGADSPLHFGNGTRLTVT.

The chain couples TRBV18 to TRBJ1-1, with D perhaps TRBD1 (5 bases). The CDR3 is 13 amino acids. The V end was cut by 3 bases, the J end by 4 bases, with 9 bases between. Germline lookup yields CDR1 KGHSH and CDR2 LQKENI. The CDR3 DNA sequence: TGTGCCAGCTCACCGGGGGGATCCACTGAAGCTTTCTTT. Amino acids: CASSPGGSTEAFF.

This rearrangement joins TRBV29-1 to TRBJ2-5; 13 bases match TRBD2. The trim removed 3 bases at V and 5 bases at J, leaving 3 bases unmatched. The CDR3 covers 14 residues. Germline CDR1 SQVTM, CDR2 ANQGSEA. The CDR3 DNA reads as TGCAGCGTTGACACTAGCGGGGGGGCTGAGACCCAGTACTTC. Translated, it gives CSVDTSGGAETQYF.